This note documents a single TCR beta chain sequence. This clone is medium-sized (0.01 to 0.1%) in terms of sample share. The antigen it binds to is not known. Nothing much larger sits one base from this clone, and base qualities are not available. Whole blood was collected in K2EDTA tubes by collaborating institutions according to the institutions' own protocols. For TCRbeta analysis, collaborators shipped samples in one of three forms: frozen whole blood, isolated PBMCs, or DNA extracted from either of those sample types. TCRbeta CDR3 regions were amplified from genomic DNA by means of the immunoSEQ Assay, a bias-controlled multiplex PCR. Per the authors' processing: Within the assay, amplification of reference gene primers was used to estimate how many nucleated cells each sample contained. To quantify the absolute abundance of each unique TCRbeta CDR3 rearrangement, sequence reads were collapsed and filtered. For each sample, productive Simpson clonality was calculated by taking the square root of Simpson's diversity index across productive rearrangements. As stored in TCRdb, this immuneACCESS dataset retains in-frame rearrangements with V and J assigned. A fraction of the clones does not appear; measured against another copy, unresolved V genes explain less than half of the discrepancy, and the remainder lacks a known reason. That table supplies the V and J calls and clone size; D and trimming were determined from the DNA. This sample holds roughly 52,000 clones; 80% to 90% were observed only once. The ten largest clones take up 3.5% to 4.5% of the sample.

This record comes from a study of blood T cell repertoires in COVID-19 (dated by TCRdb to 2020 to 2022). In terms of the full investigation: Samples covering the acute and convalescent phases of COVID-19 were provided by collaborators in the United States, Italy and Spain. The material from the prospective study consisted of cDNA or gDNA derived from T cells, B-cell-depleted T cells, or PBMCs. The dataset comprised deeply sampled blood TCRbeta repertoires from subjects exposed to, actively infected with, or recovered from COVID-19. The repertoires were released in a freely available public database intended as a resource for research on the immune response to SARS-CoV-2. Samples came from the ongoing ImmuneRACE study (first 160 participants) plus 1,254 subjects from 6 global collaborators. Sample metadata almost always included a de-identified subject ID, COVID-19 status, age in years and sex. Where available, HLA class I and class II types were taken from metadata supplied by the sample provider and were not determined by assay-based typing. General conclusions and limits of the study: How much clinical and demographic metadata was included differed by source and by participant, and the metadata was provided uncurated.

Sequences MNHEY (CDR1) and SMNVEV (CDR2) are obtained from the germline V gene (reference sequence). V trim: 7 bases; J trim: 10 bases; unmatched bases: 8. CDR3 length: 12 amino acids, cysteine to phenylalanine. The DNA shown is the 36-base CDR3, in frame from base 1. The sequence came from a man aged 45-65 years with acute or convalescent COVID-19. The chain uses TRBV27 and TRBJ2-3; the junction holds 7 bases that match TRBD2. The source material was peripheral blood. The nucleotide sequence is given as TGTGCCAGCACGTCTCGCGGGGGTGCGCAGTATTTT. Its protein product is CASTSRGGAQYF.